A selection of T cell receptor beta chains follows, all from one sample in a study of blood T cells in healthy people across ages. TCRdb reprocessed the 5' RACE reads via MiXCR and lists one record per CDR3 protein. The sample has about 640,000 distinct CDR3 sequences, 58% seen once. Specimen: blood. Receptor source: a man in his 60s in good health. Both conserved end residues are part of each CDR3. D genes are given only for firm matches.

d_gene: TRBD1; len: 13; v_gene: TRBV29-1; CDR3aa: CSVALDRGQPQHF
d_gene: .; len: 17; v_gene: TRBV21-1; CDR3aa: CASSNRYRDNNFQALHF
d_gene: TRBD1; len: 14; v_gene: TRBV10-3; CDR3aa: CAIGRTGNNEKLFF
d_gene: .; len: 15; v_gene: TRBV25-1; CDR3aa: CASSDAGRAKNTQYF
d_gene: .; len: 15; v_gene: TRBV28; CDR3aa: CASSLRLRSYNEQFF
d_gene: .; len: 16; v_gene: TRBV6-6; CDR3aa: CASSYWGGASTDTQYF
d_gene: .; len: 12; v_gene: TRBV3-1; CDR3aa: CASSQRDQPQHF
d_gene: TRBD1; len: 18; v_gene: TRBV7-9; CDR3aa: CASSSPGTGPSGANVLTF
d_gene: .; len: 19; v_gene: TRBV6-1; CDR3aa: CASSDPDDEGQSTNEKLFF
d_gene: TRBD2; len: 17; v_gene: TRBV4-1; CDR3aa: CASSQDMGLVVQETQYF
d_gene: .; len: 14; v_gene: TRBV2; CDR3aa: CASRKDRSNYEQYF
d_gene: .; len: 14; v_gene: TRBV11-2; CDR3aa: CASRSWGRGYEQYF
d_gene: TRBD1; len: 15; v_gene: TRBV5-1; CDR3aa: CASSPRTGGDETQYF
d_gene: .; len: 11; v_gene: TRBV20-1; CDR3aa: CSASRGYGYTF
d_gene: .; len: 16; v_gene: TRBV10-3; CDR3aa: CAISPSGGRVQETQYF
d_gene: .; len: 13; v_gene: TRBV12-3/TRBV12-4; CDR3aa: CASSLDLEDTQYF
d_gene: .; len: 14; v_gene: TRBV12-3/TRBV12-4; CDR3aa: CASSSSDRPGGYTF
d_gene: .; len: 13; v_gene: TRBV20-1; CDR3aa: CSASKGSGNTIYF
d_gene: .; len: 15; v_gene: TRBV2; CDR3aa: CASRDGGLKYNEQFF
d_gene: .; len: 13; v_gene: TRBV7-2; CDR3aa: CASSWGSGETQYF
d_gene: .; len: 17; v_gene: TRBV2; CDR3aa: CASLDSPRGRSYNEQYF
d_gene: TRBD1; len: 16; v_gene: TRBV28; CDR3aa: CASSLLGQGVKEKLFF
d_gene: TRBD2; len: 15; v_gene: TRBV7-2; CDR3aa: CASSLWRGGSNEQFF
d_gene: TRBD2; len: 17; v_gene: TRBV20-1; CDR3aa: CSATQRGVFSSYNEQFF
d_gene: .; len: 15; v_gene: TRBV13; CDR3aa: CASSARVLANYGYTF
d_gene: .; len: 16; v_gene: TRBV6-6; CDR3aa: CASSYSGASGQETQYF
d_gene: TRBD2; len: 19; v_gene: TRBV20-1; CDR3aa: CSARVRARGGGASYNEQYF